The 7 T cell receptor beta chains reported below all come from one sample, sequenced in a study of T cell clonality in common variable immunodeficiency. Repertoires were generated with immunoSEQ multiplex PCR, while TCRdb's copy carries only in-frame clones and drops some. Sampling found tens of thousands of clones, none seen once. Sequenced input: peripheral blood mononuclear cells. These receptors were collected from a person aged 18 to 75 in good health.

This clone turned up a few times. Sequencing ends 3 residues short of the CDR3 end; the germline J gene provides the rest. The rearrangement links TRBV5-1 to TRBJ2-5, with TRBD2 matching 9 bases. This CDR3 spans 16 amino acids. From germline, CDR1 is SGHRS and CDR2 YFSETQ. Trimming removed 1 base from V and 5 bases from J; junction bases left unmatched: 9. The CDR3 DNA, read in part, is TGCGCCAGCAGCTTGCGGAGCGGGGGGTCTGGGGAGACC. Translating gives CASSLRSGGSGET. The CDR3 reads in full as CASSLRSGGSGETQYF.

In regard to this clone: The CDR3 is cut off 3 residues early in the read; its end comes from the germline J gene. This rearrangement joins TRBV19 to TRBJ1-1; 8 bases are a match to TRBD1. Germline CDR1 LNHDA, CDR2 SQIVND (reference sequence). CDR3 length: 15 residues. The V and J ends lost 4 bases and 5 bases, in that order; junction bases with no gene match: 9. CDR3 bases read: TGTGCCAGTAGTACCCTAGGACAGGGTCAAACTGAA. It yields the protein CASSTLGQGQTE. The full CDR3 reads CASSTLGQGQTEAFF.

There are many counts of this clone. The sequence runs out 3 residues before the end of the CDR3; the remainder is reconstructed from the germline J gene. The chain recombines TRBV10-3 with TRBJ2-7; TRBD2 matches 9 bases. CDR3 length equals 15 residues. In germline, CDR1 is ENHRY, CDR2 SYGVKD. With 3 bases clipped from V and 2 bases from J, the junction kept 5 bases outside the gene matches. The sequenced CDR3 bases are TGTGCCATCAGTGATAGCGGGGGCCCAACCTACGAG. It yields the protein CAISDSGGPTYE. The whole CDR3 protein reads CAISDSGGPTYEQYF.

On this clone: Coverage ceases 3 residues before the CDR3 finishes, and the germline J gene fills in the end. J is TRBJ1-4 and V is TRBV11-1; a possible D gene is TRBD1 (6 bases). Deletions cut 4 bases from V and 8 bases from J, with 17 bases between. In germline, CDR1 is SGHAT, CDR2 FQDESV (reference sequence). The CDR3 consists of 15 residues. The CDR3 reads CASSSRTDLGEKLFF. CDR3 bases read: TGTGCCAGCAGCTCCCGGACAGATTTAGGAGAAAAA.

This clone was recorded at least ten times. Read sequence stops 3 residues before the CDR3 end, and the germline J gene provides the missing end. The chain carries TRBV10-1 and TRBJ2-5; 7 nucleotides line up with TRBD1. Trimming took 10 bases from V and 5 from J; bases not matched to a gene: 7. CDR3 length equals 12 residues. From germline, CDR1 is WNHNN and CDR2 SYGVQD (reference sequence). This chain's CDR3 is CAIPTTGETQYF. The CDR3 bases that were read are TGCGCCATCCCAACGACAGGGGAGACC.

For this clone: The read ends 3 residues early relative to the CDR3; the germline J gene fills the gap. This rearrangement joins TRBV11-3 to TRBJ2-3, with 9 nucleotides matching TRBD1. V was clipped by 5 bases and J by 5 bases; unmatched bases: 5. The CDR3 length is 14 residues. Germline CDR1 reads SGHNT; CDR2 reads YENEEA. CDR3 DNA (partial): TGTGCCAGCAGCGGAAGGACAGGGGTAGATACG. Translation: CASSGRTGVDT. Given in full, the CDR3 is CASSGRTGVDTQYF.

Note on this clone: Coverage ceases 3 residues before the CDR3 finishes, and the germline J gene fills in the end. The chain couples TRBV2 to TRBJ1-1, with D tentatively TRBD1 (5 bases). Germline lookup yields CDR1 SNHLY and CDR2 FYNNEI. This CDR3 spans 13 amino acids. The germline V and J ends were trimmed by 5 bases and 0 bases, with 7 bases remaining between them. The CDR3 here is CASSLQVNTEAFF. Incomplete CDR3 DNA: TGTGCCAGCAGTTTACAGGTGAACACTGAA.